Reported below is one TCR beta chain. The sample originates from a study of cytomegalovirus exposure and HLA in healthy donors. Overall study context: In a later analysis, the roughly 120 validation repertoires were reported to have used the same platform as the roughly 700 first-cohort repertoires.

Profiling relied on immunoSEQ multiplex PCR, and the TCRdb table lists in-frame clones only, not all of them. The sample contains over 200,000 clones, less than 95% of which appear only once. Germline-derived CDR1 and CDR2 are SGDLS and YYNGEE. V gave up 0 bases and J gave up 2 bases, with 11 bases separating them. The CDR3 contains 15 residues. The J gene is TRBJ2-5, the V gene TRBV9; D is uncertain. This sequence was found in a woman in her 30s in good health and CMV-seronegative. The sample comprised PBMCs. The CDR3 loop reads CASSVGGRPQETQYF. CDR3 DNA: TGTGCCAGCAGCGTAGGGGGAAGGCCTCAAGAGACCCAGTACTTC.